This T cell receptor (beta chain) was identified during a study of T cells after yellow fever vaccination. TCRdb reprocessed the 5' RACE reads via MiXCR and lists one record per CDR3 protein. The sample shows some 340,000 distinct CDR3 sequences, over 4% of them seen only once. Trimming shortened V by 5 bases and J by 1 base, and 14 bases separated the two germline ends. The germline V gene has CDR1 SGHTA and CDR2 FQGNSA. The CDR3 covers 16 residues. Sequenced here: PBMCs, sampled 5 days after the yellow fever booster vaccination. This receptor was identified in a man between 18 and 35 years old who received the YFV17D yellow fever vaccine. The chain combines TRBV7-2 with TRBJ2-2; D perhaps matches TRBD1 (5 bases). CDR3 sequence reads: CASSPQGSLNTGELFF. The DNA for the CDR3 is TGTGCCAGCAGCCCTCAGGGTTCTTTGAACACCGGGGAGCTGTTTTTT.